The rows below give T cell receptor beta chains drawn from one sample of a study of blood T cell repertoires in COVID-19. This table comes from immunoSEQ multiplex PCR, and its TCRdb copy is limited to in-frame clones, with some not included. The table records about 140,000 clones, roughly 82% of them present only once. The sequenced material came from peripheral blood. These receptor sequences come from a man at least 80 years old with acute or convalescent COVID-19. The CDR3 runs from the conserved cysteine through the conserved F or W. D genes are given only for firm matches. Rows give clone size only sometimes, using once, few, many, or a class for an expanded clone.

TRBJ1-2 TRBD1 TRBV28 - CASTRTGGYLSYGYTF TGTGCCAGCACTCGGACAGGGGGCTATCTCTCCTATGGCTACACCTTC
TRBJ1-1 - TRBV28 - CASSSSTAEAFF TGTGCCAGCAGTTCCTCCACAGCTGAAGCTTTCTTT
TRBJ1-1 - TRBV6-5 - CASSPGDRTEAFF TGTGCCAGCAGTCCAGGGGACCGCACTGAAGCTTTCTTT
TRBJ2-5 TRBD1 TRBV6-5 - CASSYSGTGVGETQYF TGTGCCAGCAGTTACTCTGGGACAGGAGTTGGGGAGACCCAGTACTTC
TRBJ2-7 - TRBV5-1 - CASSLAASYEQYF TGCGCCAGCAGCTTGGCAGCGAGCTACGAGCAGTACTTC
TRBJ1-5 TRBD1 TRBV28 - CASSLGLRKGAGQPQHF TGTGCCAGCAGTTTAGGACTGCGCAAGGGGGCGGGTCAGCCCCAGCATTTT
TRBJ2-3 TRBD1 TRBV18 few CASSPPGDSDTQYF TGTGCCAGCTCACCACCAGGGGACAGCGATACGCAGTATTTT
TRBJ1-6 TRBD1 TRBV5-1 - CASSLTPRVGQGNTKGNSPLHF TGCGCCAGCAGCTTGACCCCGAGGGTAGGACAGGGTAACACGAAAGGAAATTCACCCCTCCACTTT
TRBJ2-2 - TRBV3-1/TRBV3-2 - CASSQDSGPGELFF TGTGCCAGCAGCCAAGATTCAGGGCCCGGGGAGCTGTTTTTT
TRBJ1-6 TRBD1 TRBV18 - CASSLRGDSPLHF TGTGCCAGCTCACTCAGGGGGGATTCACCCCTCCACTTT
TRBJ1-5 - TRBV4-3 - CASSQDLSQPQHF TGCGCCAGCAGCCAAGATCTGAGTCAGCCCCAGCATTTT
TRBJ2-1 - TRBV11-3 - CASSQATYNEQFF TGTGCCAGCAGCCAAGCCACCTACAATGAGCAGTTCTTC
TRBJ1-2 - TRBV6-5 - CASSPTGFGYTF TGTGCCAGCAGCCCCACCGGGTTTGGCTACACCTTC
TRBJ2-1 TRBD2 TRBV18 - CASSPKLAGFSNNEQFF TGTGCCAGCTCACCAAAACTAGCGGGGTTCTCCAACAATGAGCAGTTCTTC
TRBJ1-6 - TRBV7-2 - CASSLAQGSNSPLHF TGTGCCAGCAGCTTAGCGCAGGGATCGAATTCACCCCTCCACTTT
TRBJ2-2 - TRBV4-2 - CASSPLLANTGELFF TGTGCCAGTAGCCCTCTCCTCGCGAACACCGGGGAGCTGTTTTTT
TRBJ2-3 - TRBV2 - CASSELVGRVTDTQYF TGTGCCAGCAGTGAACTAGTGGGCAGGGTCACAGATACGCAGTATTTT
TRBJ1-5 - TRBV18 - CASSKGVGDQPQHF TGTGCCAGCTCGAAGGGGGTTGGGGATCAGCCCCAGCATTTT
TRBJ1-1 TRBD1 TRBV27 once CASSPRQGSTSDTEAFF TGTGCCAGCAGTCCTCGACAGGGTTCAACTTCGGACACTGAAGCTTTCTTT
TRBJ2-5 TRBD2 TRBV7-2 - CASSLGPRLAGGQETQYF TGTGCCAGCAGCTTAGGGCCACGACTAGCGGGGGGGCAAGAGACCCAGTACTTC
TRBJ2-7 - TRBV15 few CATSANPGDEQYF TGTGCCACCAGCGCTAACCCAGGGGACGAGCAGTACTTC
TRBJ2-3 - TRBV12-3/TRBV12-4 few CASSFGGTQYF TGTGCCAGCAGTTTCGGGGGTACGCAGTATTTT
TRBJ2-5 - TRBV7-2 - CASSFQEETQYF TGTGCCAGCAGCTTCCAGGAAGAGACCCAGTACTTC
TRBJ2-5 - TRBV5-4 - CASSSEGGGRETQYF TGTGCCAGCAGCTCCGAAGGGGGGGGTAGGGAGACCCAGTACTTC